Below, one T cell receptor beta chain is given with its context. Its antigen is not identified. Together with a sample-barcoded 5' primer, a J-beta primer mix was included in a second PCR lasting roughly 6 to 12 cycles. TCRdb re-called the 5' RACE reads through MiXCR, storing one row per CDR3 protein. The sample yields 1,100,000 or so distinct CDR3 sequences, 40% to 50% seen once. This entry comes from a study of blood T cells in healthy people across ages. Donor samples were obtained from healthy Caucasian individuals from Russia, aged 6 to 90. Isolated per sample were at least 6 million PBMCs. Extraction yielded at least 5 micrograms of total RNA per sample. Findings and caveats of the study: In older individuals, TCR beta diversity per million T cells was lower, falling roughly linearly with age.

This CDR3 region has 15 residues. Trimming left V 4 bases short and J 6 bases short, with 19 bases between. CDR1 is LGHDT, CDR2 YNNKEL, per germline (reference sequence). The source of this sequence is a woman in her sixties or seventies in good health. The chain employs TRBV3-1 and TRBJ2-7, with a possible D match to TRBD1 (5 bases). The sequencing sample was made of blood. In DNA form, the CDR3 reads TGTGCCAGCAGCCCTATAGACAGTCTCCTAAGCGAGCAGTACTTC. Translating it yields CASSPIDSLLSEQYF.